One and the same sample provided the 27 T cell receptor beta chains below, sequenced in a study of cytomegalovirus exposure and HLA in healthy donors. The repertoire was sequenced with immunoSEQ multiplex PCR; TCRdb's copy has only in-frame clones and lacks some. Of about 130,000 clones listed, 89% are singletons. The sample consisted of PBMCs. The receptor source for this set is a woman under 30 in good health and CMV-seronegative.

The V call is TRBV28, the J call TRBJ1-2, with TRBD1 identical over 12 bases. Per germline, CDR1 MDHEN and CDR2 SYDVKM. The trim removed 5 bases at V and 4 bases at J, leaving 2 bases unmatched. The CDR3 extends over 14 amino acids. The CDR3 coding sequence is TGTGCCAGCAGTCGGGGACAGGGGGCCTATGGCTACACCTTC. This translates into CASSRGQGAYGYTF.

The chain recombines TRBV7-8 with TRBJ2-2, with TRBD1 identical over 7 bases. The germline V gene encodes CDR1 SGHVS and CDR2 FQNEAQ. The CDR3 loop spans 15 amino acids. The V and J ends lost 2 bases and 7 bases, in that order; junction bases with no gene match: 7. In nucleotides, the CDR3 is TGTGCCAGCAGCTTAAGCAGGGGGATGAACGGGGAGCTGTTTTTT. Translated: CASSLSRGMNGELFF. Based on the CDR3 plus reference TRBV7-8 and TRBJ2-2, the full variable domain is GAGVSQSPRYKVAKRGQDVALRCDPISGHVSLFWYQQALGQGPEFLTYFQNEAQLDKSGLPSDRFFAERPEGSVSTLKIQRTQQEDSAVYLCASSLSRGMNGELFFGEGSRLTVL.

The rearrangement links TRBV6-5 to TRBJ1-5, with 7 bases matching TRBD1. The germline V gene has CDR1 MNHEY and CDR2 SVGAGI. Germline trimming cut 6 bases from V and 7 bases from J; bases unmatched to any gene: 6. The CDR3 is 13 amino acids. This CDR3 reads CASRDRVGQPQHF. The CDR3 DNA sequence: TGTGCCAGCAGAGACAGGGTAGGGCAGCCCCAGCATTTT.

This CDR3 is CASATDRVEQFF. CDR3 in DNA: TGTGCTAGTGCCACCGACAGGGTTGAGCAGTTCTTC. The chain has TRBV12-5 and TRBJ2-1, with TRBD1 matching over 7 bases. The V and J ends lost 7 bases and 9 bases, in that order; junction bases with no gene match: 6. The germline V gene has CDR1 LGHNT and CDR2 FRNRAP. The CDR3 has 12 amino acids.

Here the CDR3 DNA reads TGTGCCAGCAGTTTATGCATATATAGGGACATCCCTCCACCCTACGAGCAGTACGTC. Amino acid sequence: CASSLCIYRDIPPPYEQYV. This sequence joins TRBV28 and TRBJ2-7, with a possible D match to TRBD1 (6 bases). This CDR3 is 19 amino acids long. Germline V lookup: CDR1 MDHEN, CDR2 SYDVKM. The germline V and J ends were trimmed by 0 bases and 2 bases, with 23 bases remaining between them.

This clone was detected only once. The rearrangement joins TRBV19 to TRBJ1-3; no clear D gene. The CDR3 runs 16 residues. V shed 4 bases and J shed 4 bases, with 17 bases lying between them. Germline CDR1 and CDR2: LNHDA and SQIVND (reference sequence). The CDR3 nucleotides are TGTGCCAGTAGTACCCTAGGAGGTCACGCGGGAAACACCATATATTTT. Protein sequence: CASSTLGGHAGNTIYF.

This clone was found once. The chain links TRBV7-9 to TRBJ1-1; the D is unclear. This CDR3 region has 13 residues. V was trimmed by 3 bases and J by 0 bases, leaving 5 bases between them. CDR1 is SEHNR, CDR2 FQNEAQ, per germline (reference sequence). Here the CDR3 DNA reads TGTGCCAGCAGCTTCCCTCTGAACACTGAAGCTTTCTTT. The encoded protein is CASSFPLNTEAFF.

As to this clone: The sample has other DNA sequences that encode this CDR3 too. The chain employs TRBV18 and TRBJ1-5; possible D gene TRBD1, 6 bases. The CDR3 consists of 13 residues. Trimming pared 3 bases from V and 5 bases from J, leaving 8 bases between. From germline, CDR1 is KGHSH and CDR2 LQKENI. CDR3 region: CASSPAGDQPQHF. The CDR3 nucleotides are TGTGCCAGCTCACCCGCAGGGGATCAGCCCCAGCATTTT.

The rearrangement uses TRBV15 and TRBJ1-2; D gene unclear. The V gene's germline CDR1 is LNHNV and CDR2 YYDKDF (reference sequence). The CDR3 length is 13 residues. V was shortened by 1 base and J by 7 bases, with 10 bases between the two germline ends. The CDR3 nucleotides read TGTGCCACCAGCAGAGGTGGAGTTCGTGGCTACACCTTC. This encodes CATSRGGVRGYTF.

The chain is built from TRBV28 and TRBJ2-7; D remains ambiguous. CDR1 MDHEN and CDR2 SYDVKM come from the germline V gene. The CDR3 loop spans 13 amino acids. V was shortened by 5 bases and J by 12 bases, with 20 bases between the two germline ends. In nucleotides, the CDR3 is TGTGCCAGCAGTCCCGAGCCGACATTCCGCGGGTACGTC. It yields the protein CASSPEPTFRGYV.

This rearrangement joins TRBV28 to TRBJ1-1, with D maybe TRBD1 (5 bases). The germline V and J ends were trimmed by 5 bases and 3 bases, with 13 bases remaining between them. CDR1 MDHEN and CDR2 SYDVKM come from the germline V gene. CDR3 size: 14 residues. CDR3: CASSLRRDYTEAFF. The CDR3 nucleotides read TGTGCCAGCAGTCTACGGAGGGACTACACTGAAGCTTTCTTT.

The CDR3 sequence is CASSSVTGIPNEQYF. The CDR3 DNA is TGTGCCAGCAGCTCAGTAACGGGAATCCCTAACGAGCAGTACTTC. This chain uses TRBV9 with TRBJ2-7, with TRBD2 as a possible D gene (5 bases). V lost 4 bases to trimming and J lost 5 bases, with 19 bases between them. Germline CDR1 reads SGDLS; CDR2 reads YYNGEE. The CDR3 is 15 residues long. The whole variable domain, remainder taken from reference TRBV9 and TRBJ2-7, is DSGVTQTPKHLITATGQRVTLRCSPRSGDLSVYWYQQSLDQGLQFLIQYYNGEERAKGNILERFSAQQFPDLHSELNLSSLELGDSALYFCASSSVTGIPNEQYFGPGTRLTVT.

The J gene is TRBJ2-2, the V gene TRBV2, with D hard to call. Trimming cost V 7 bases and J 9 bases, with 12 bases left between them. Germline V gene lookup returns CDR1 SNHLY and CDR2 FYNNEI. The CDR3 length is 12 residues. CDR3 nucleotides: TGTGCCAGCACCAGTGGGCGCCGGGAGCTGTTTTTT. Translation gives CASTSGRRELFF.

The CDR3: CASSVGAGDFNEQFF. The CDR3, as DNA: TGTGCCAGCAGCGTAGGAGCGGGAGATTTCAATGAGCAGTTCTTC. The chain uses TRBV9 and TRBJ2-1, with 8 nucleotides matching TRBD2. The CDR3 spans 15 residues. The germline gives CDR1 SGDLS, CDR2 YYNGEE. The V gene end was trimmed by 0 bases and the J gene end by 6 bases; junction bases not matched to a gene: 5.

This clone turned up a few times. The final CDR3 position lacks the conserved phenylalanine or tryptophan, pointing to a likely read error. The DNA is left out, because the CDR3 cannot be placed on it with certainty; the CDR3 is given as TCRdb lists it. The genes are TRBV4-1 and TRBJ1-1; TRBD1 reflects the table's D call only, with no check against the DNA. Both ends counted, the CDR3 spans 13 residues. The V gene's germline CDR1 is MGHRA and CDR2 YSYEKL. This CDR3 is CASSQGLGQVFSR.

This rearrangement joins TRBV28 to TRBJ2-7, with D perhaps matching TRBD1 (5 bases). Germline CDR1 reads MDHEN; CDR2 reads SYDVKM. This CDR3 contains 14 residues. The V and J ends lost 3 bases and 5 bases respectively, with 14 bases between them. The CDR3 sequence: CASSFAKDIDEQYF. CDR3 in DNA: TGTGCCAGCAGTTTCGCTAAGGACATCGACGAGCAGTACTTC.

This clone showed up just a few times. The CDR3 region is CASSFRGGSNQPQHF. CDR3 in DNA: TGTGCCAGCAGCTTTCGGGGGGGGAGCAATCAGCCCCAGCATTTT. This rearrangement joins TRBV7-8 to TRBJ1-5; possible D gene TRBD1, 5 bases. CDR1 is SGHVS and CDR2 is FQNEAQ in the germline V gene. The CDR3 is made up of 15 amino acids. The V end lost 3 bases, the J end lost 1 base, and 10 bases lay between the germline ends.

V and J are TRBV6-1 and TRBJ1-2, with a tentative D call TRBD1 (5 bases). CDR3 length equals 15 residues. Germline CDR1 and CDR2: MNHNS and SASEGT. Trimming took off 0 bases at V and 4 bases at J, with 12 bases between the two ends. The CDR3 sequence is CASSEAVGGPYGYTF. The CDR3 region has the DNA TGTGCCAGCAGTGAAGCGGTCGGGGGACCCTATGGCTACACCTTC.

This clone occurred once. J is TRBJ2-7 and V is TRBV28; unclear D gene. Germline V gene sequence: CDR1 MDHEN, CDR2 SYDVKM. This CDR3 is 16 amino acids long. With 7 bases removed from V and 5 bases from J, the gap between germline ends came to 24 bases. The DNA for the CDR3 is TGTGCCAGCACCCGACTCGATCACCTCCTGGTCCACGAGCAGTACTTC. Protein sequence: CASTRLDHLLVHEQYF.

The chain employs TRBV5-1 and TRBJ2-1; D is unresolved. There are 13 residues in the CDR3. Germline CDR1 SGHRS, CDR2 YFSETQ. The germline V and J ends were trimmed by 0 bases and 5 bases, with 6 bases remaining between them. As DNA, the CDR3 is TGCGCCAGCAGCTTGGTGTCCAACAATGAGCAGTTCTTC. It translates to CASSLVSNNEQFF.

This chain links TRBV7-7 with TRBJ2-5; a possible D gene is TRBD1 (5 bases). Germline V gives CDR1 SSHAT, CDR2 FNYEAQ (reference sequence). V shed 6 bases and J shed 5 bases, with 13 bases lying between them. The CDR3 extends over 13 amino acids. The chain's CDR3 is CASSQGAWETQYF. The CDR3 DNA is TGTGCCAGCAGTCAAGGGGCATGGGAGACCCAGTACTTC. Variable domain in full (rest from reference TRBV7-7 and TRBJ2-5): GAGVSQSPRYKVTKRGQDVTLRCDPISSHATLYWYQQALGQGPEFLTYFNYEAQPDKSGLPSDRFSAERPEGSISTLTIQRTEQRDSAMYRCASSQGAWETQYFGPGTRLLVL.

This clone was detected only once. The J gene is TRBJ2-5, the V gene TRBV7-2; 8 bases agree with TRBD1. The CDR3 spans 15 residues. CDR1 and CDR2 (germline): SGHTA, FQGNSA. The trim removed 1 base at V and 5 bases at J, leaving 6 bases unmatched. Here the CDR3 reads CASSLDWTGRETQYF. The CDR3 nucleotides read TGTGCCAGCAGCTTAGATTGGACAGGGAGGGAGACCCAGTACTTC.

The V gene is TRBV30, the J gene TRBJ1-6; D possibly corresponds to TRBD1 (6 bases). This CDR3 region has 13 residues. V shed 1 base and J shed 10 bases, with 11 bases lying between them. Germline V lookup: CDR1 GTSNPN, CDR2 SVGIG (reference sequence). The CDR3 DNA reads TGTGCCTGGAGTGGACAGGCAGGGTCACCCCTCCACTTT. Its translation is CAWSGQAGSPLHF.

A few counts support this clone. CDR3 in amino acids: CASSVRRDPARTGEQYF. The CDR3 region has the DNA TGTGCCAGCAGTGTAAGGCGGGATCCCGCAAGGACTGGGGAGCAGTACTTC. The rearrangement uses TRBV6-1 and TRBJ2-7, with a tentative D call TRBD2 (6 bases). CDR1 and CDR2 (germline): MNHNS, SASEGT. The CDR3 sequence is 17 residues long. V was shortened by 4 bases and J by 7 bases, with 26 bases between the two germline ends.

This chain links TRBV29-1 with TRBJ1-1; D is undetermined. The germline V and J ends were trimmed by 8 bases and 10 bases, with 20 bases remaining between them. Per germline, CDR1 SQVTM and CDR2 ANQGSEA. This CDR3 region has 12 residues. CDR3 residues: CSRVDGNLGAFF. The CDR3 nucleotides read TGCAGCAGAGTAGACGGGAATCTGGGAGCTTTCTTT.

The V and J genes are TRBV28 and TRBJ2-7; the match to TRBD1 covers 9 bases. The length of the CDR3 is 16 residues. Germline V gene data show CDR1 as MDHEN and CDR2 as SYDVKM. After removal of 2 bases from V and 4 bases from J, the junction contained 9 bases not matched to a gene. The CDR3 is CASSLGGQGFGYEQYF. DNA for the CDR3: TGTGCCAGCAGTTTAGGAGGACAGGGGTTTGGTTACGAGCAGTACTTC. The entire variable domain, with the rest obtained from reference TRBV28 and TRBJ2-7, is as follows: DVKVTQSSRYLVKRTGEKVFLECVQDMDHENMFWYRQDPGLGLRLIYFSYDVKMKEKGDIPEGYSVSREKKERFSLILESASTNQTSMYLCASSLGGQGFGYEQYFGPGTRLTVT.

The chain combines TRBV30 with TRBJ1-1; 8 positions match TRBD1. J gave up 3 bases and V 5 bases, and 8 bases lay outside the gene matches. The CDR3 spans 14 residues. The germline V gene has CDR1 GTSNPN and CDR2 SVGIG (reference sequence). The CDR3 loop is CAWANRGGYTEAFF. CDR3 DNA: TGTGCCTGGGCGAACAGGGGGGGCTACACTGAAGCTTTCTTT.